These T cell receptor beta chains were read from a single sample in a study of immune heterogeneity within non-small cell lung tumors. TCRdb called the multiplex PCR reads again in MiXCR, with one record for every CDR3 protein. The table has 7,500 to 10,000 distinct CDR3 sequences, roughly a third seen once. Sequencing was carried out using lung tumor tissue. The origin of the receptors is a man aged 55 to 70 with non-small cell lung cancer. CDR3s include the opening cysteine and the closing phenylalanine or tryptophan. Fields, in order: clone size, V gene, J gene, D gene, CDR3 DNA, CDR3 protein. D genes are given only for firm matches. Clone size appears in some rows only: once, few, many, or a class for an expanded clone.

medium-sized	TRBV6-1	TRBJ1-6	.	TGTGCCAGCAGTGCCCTCCAGGGGTTATCAGGGAGGAATTCACCCCTCCACTTT	CASSALQGLSGRNSPLHF
.	TRBV18	TRBJ2-7	TRBD2	TGTGCCAGCTCACCAGGGGGGACTAGCGGGTTCGAGCAGTACTTC	CASSPGGTSGFEQYF
many	TRBV6-1	TRBJ2-1	.	TGTGCCAGCAGCCACGACAGGTTAGAGGGGAATGAGCAGTTCTTC	CASSHDRLEGNEQFF
.	TRBV6-5	TRBJ1-2	.	TGTGCCAGCAGTTACTTAATCTCCAGTGGCTACACCTTC	CASSYLISSGYTF
many	TRBV20-1	TRBJ2-4	TRBD2	TGCAGTGCTAGTCTACTAGCGGGTGACAAAAACATTCAGTACTTC	CSASLLAGDKNIQYF
.	TRBV3-1	TRBJ2-1	TRBD1	TGTGCCAGCAGCTACCGGGACAGGGGTCTGAATGAGCAGTTCTTC	CASSYRDRGLNEQFF
many	TRBV12-3/TRBV12-4	TRBJ2-3	TRBD2	TGTGCCAGCAGAACTAGCGGTACCACAGATACGCAGTATTTT	CASRTSGTTDTQYF
medium-sized	TRBV19	TRBJ1-2	.	TGTGCCAGTAGTATCACCGGGGACTATGGCTACACCTTC	CASSITGDYGYTF
many	TRBV6-1	TRBJ2-4	.	TGTGCCAGCAGTTATTCTCGTGGAGCCCTAGCCAAAAACATTCAGTACTTC	CASSYSRGALAKNIQYF
medium-sized	TRBV2	TRBJ2-2	.	TGTGCCAGCAGCGAAGCCCGTCGCACCGGGGAGCTGTTTTTT	CASSEARRTGELFF
few	TRBV20-1	TRBJ2-5	.	TGCAGTGCTCTTAAAACCGACGGCTCTTCCCTGGAGACCCAGTACTTC	CSALKTDGSSLETQYF
many	TRBV7-6	TRBJ2-1	.	TGTGCCAGCAGCTTAGTCCCCGGTGAGCAGTTCTTC	CASSLVPGEQFF
many	TRBV2	TRBJ2-7	.	TGTGCCAGCAGGGAAGGCCTGGGAGAGCAGTACTTC	CASREGLGEQYF
.	TRBV6-1	TRBJ1-1	.	TGTTCCAGCAGCCCGGCGTTGAACACTGAAGCTTTCTTT	CSSSPALNTEAFF
many	TRBV7-6	TRBJ1-1	.	TGTGCCAGCAGCTTAGGGGAGAACACTGAAGCTTTCTTT	CASSLGENTEAFF
few	TRBV7-9	TRBJ2-5	.	TGTGCCAGCAGCACTAGCCTCCAAGAGACCCAGTACTTC	CASSTSLQETQYF
many	TRBV27	TRBJ1-5	.	TGTGCCAGCAGTTTAAAGGCAGGGAATAGCAATCAGCCCCAGCATTTT	CASSLKAGNSNQPQHF
.	TRBV2	TRBJ1-4	.	TGTGCCAGCAGGAGGGGAGGGGCCGGAGAAAAACTGTTTTTT	CASRRGGAGEKLFF
medium-sized	TRBV19	TRBJ2-2	TRBD1	TGTGCCAGTAGTATTCGGAGACAGGGTTGGGGGGAGCTGTTTTTT	CASSIRRQGWGELFF
few	TRBV20-1	TRBJ2-4	.	TGCAGTGTAGTCCCCGGGACCCAAAACATTCAGTACTTC	CSVVPGTQNIQYF
.	TRBV6-2/TRBV6-3	TRBJ2-3	TRBD2	TGTGCCAGCAGTTCGACGGTGCGGGAGGGACCAGATACGCAGTATTTT	CASSSTVREGPDTQYF
medium-sized	TRBV19	TRBJ2-7	TRBD1	TGTGCCAGTAGTACCTTTGGACAGGGTCATGACTACGAGCAGTACTTC	CASSTFGQGHDYEQYF